These 28 T cell receptor beta chains share one sample of origin, sequenced in a study of radiotherapy plus CTLA-4 blockade in lung cancer. Repertoires were generated with immunoSEQ multiplex PCR, while TCRdb's copy carries only in-frame clones and drops some. The sample lists some 15,000 clones; around 67% were seen once. The material was peripheral blood, obtained from a patient treated with radiotherapy plus ipilimumab. Receptors originate from a human donor with non-small cell lung cancer whose response to radiotherapy plus ipilimumab could not be evaluated.

This clone was seen more than once but under ten times. The chain has TRBV7-9 and TRBJ1-4; D not resolved. This CDR3 contains 13 residues. The germline gives CDR1 SEHNR, CDR2 FQNEAQ (reference sequence). Trimming pared 3 bases from V and 8 bases from J, leaving 10 bases between. The DNA of the CDR3 is TGTGCCAGCAGCTTTCCCCGGGGAGAAAAACTGTTTTTT. This gives the protein CASSFPRGEKLFF.

The genes are TRBV6-5 and TRBJ2-5; a possible D gene is TRBD1 (5 bases). CDR1 MNHEY and CDR2 SVGAGI come from the germline V gene. The V end lost 2 bases, the J end lost 0 bases, and 10 bases lay between the germline ends. CDR3 length equals 15 residues. In DNA, the CDR3 is TGTGCCAGCAGTTACCGGTCAGGGTACCAAGAGACCCAGTACTTC. The encoded protein is CASSYRSGYQETQYF.

In its sample, this clone was seen a few times. J is TRBJ2-1 and V is TRBV18; 8 bases align to TRBD1. This CDR3 contains 15 residues. V was clipped by 2 bases and J by 5 bases; unmatched bases: 5. Per the germline V gene, CDR1 is KGHSH and CDR2 is LQKENI. The CDR3 reads CASSPLDRADNEQFF. CDR3 nucleotide sequence: TGTGCCAGCTCACCATTGGACAGGGCGGACAATGAGCAGTTCTTC.

This clone was detected a few times. V gene TRBV28 combines with J gene TRBJ1-4; no firm D call. Germline loops: CDR1 MDHEN, CDR2 SYDVKM. Trimming shortened V by 7 bases and J by 0 bases, and 9 bases separated the two germline ends. This CDR3 is built from 14 residues. The CDR3 region is CASKAASTNEKLFF. The CDR3 region has the DNA TGTGCCAGCAAAGCGGCATCAACTAATGAAAAACTGTTTTTT.

Turning to this clone: Because the CDR3 is missing its conserved closing phenylalanine or tryptophan, this is likely a read error. It is unclear where the CDR3 begins or ends on the DNA, so no DNA is shown, and the CDR3 is as TCRdb lists it. The chain joins TRBV20-1 to TRBJ1-1; the DNA was not used to check the table's D call, TRBD1. Both ends counted, the CDR3 spans 9 residues. Germline V lookup: CDR1 DFQATT, CDR2 SNEGSKA (reference sequence). CDR3 loop: CSASPAGIL.

This chain joins TRBV30 and TRBJ2-1; 14 positions agree with TRBD2. V trimming: 5 bases; J trimming: 9 bases; junction bases outside the gene matches: 6. The CDR3 sequence is 14 residues long. Germline CDR1 and CDR2: GTSNPN and SVGIG (reference sequence). CDR3 nucleotides: TGTGCCTGGCGACTAGCGGGGGGGCGGGGTGAGCAGTTCTTC. Translation: CAWRLAGGRGEQFF.

The chain uses TRBV5-6 and TRBJ2-7, with 11 positions matching TRBD1. J gave up 9 bases and V 3 bases, and 5 bases lay outside the gene matches. CDR1 is SGHDT and CDR2 is YYEEEE in the germline V gene. The CDR3 loop spans 13 amino acids. CDR3 region: CASSWRTGGVQYF. The CDR3 DNA reads as TGTGCCAGCAGCTGGAGGACAGGGGGCGTGCAGTACTTC.

V gene TRBV7-3 combines with J gene TRBJ2-3; possible D gene TRBD2, 5 bases. The length of the CDR3 is 15 residues. V was clipped by 3 bases and J by 3 bases, with 13 bases between them. Per the germline V gene, CDR1 is SGHTA and CDR2 is FQGTGA. CDR3 DNA: TGTGCCAGCAGCTTGTCTAGCATGTCGACAGATACGCAGTATTTT. Translation gives CASSLSSMSTDTQYF.

V usage is TRBV13 and J usage is TRBJ2-5; 9 nucleotides match TRBD2. CDR1 and CDR2 from the germline V gene are PRHDT and FYEKMQ (reference sequence). J gave up 5 bases and V 6 bases, and 10 bases lay outside the gene matches. CDR3 length: 15 residues. CDR3 bases: TGTGCCAGCAGGATGCGGGGGGGAGGTAGGGAGACCCAGTACTTC. It encodes CASRMRGGGRETQYF.

V usage is TRBV27 and J usage is TRBJ1-1, with D possibly TRBD1 on 6 matching bases. V was shortened by 8 bases and J by 1 base, with 29 bases between the two germline ends. Per germline, CDR1 MNHEY and CDR2 SMNVEV (reference sequence). This CDR3 is 19 amino acids long. This CDR3 is CASRSADPEGGPTNTEAFF. The CDR3 DNA reads TGTGCCAGCCGATCTGCTGACCCTGAGGGGGGGCCCACGAACACTGAAGCTTTCTTT.

The V call is TRBV5-4, the J call TRBJ2-1; 7 bases are a match to TRBD2. V lost 0 bases, J lost 2 bases, and 5 bases stayed unmatched. There are 16 residues in the CDR3. The germline V gene has CDR1 SGHNT and CDR2 YYREEE (reference sequence). CDR3 sequence reads: CASSLGGGGAYNEQFF. CDR3 coding DNA: TGTGCCAGCAGCTTGGGTGGCGGGGGAGCCTACAATGAGCAGTTCTTC.

By sample share, this clone is medium-sized. This chain links TRBV15 with TRBJ1-1; D unclear. V lost 4 bases and J 6 bases, leaving 9 bases between the germline ends. Germline values: CDR1 LNHNV, CDR2 YYDKDF (reference sequence). The CDR3 is made up of 12 amino acids. CDR3 DNA: TGTGCCACCAGCATCGACACCGCTGAAGCTTTCTTT. It codes for CATSIDTAEAFF.

The chain combines TRBV5-1 with TRBJ2-5; tentatively, D is TRBD1 (5 bases). Trimming left V 4 bases short and J 1 base short, with 14 bases between. The CDR3 has 15 amino acids. Germline assignment: CDR1 SGHRS and CDR2 YFSETQ. The CDR3 is CASSEQVGPQETQYF. DNA of the CDR3: TGCGCCAGCAGCGAACAGGTGGGGCCCCAAGAGACCCAGTACTTC.

V gene TRBV5-5 combines with J gene TRBJ2-1; D possibly corresponds to TRBD2 (5 bases). Germline CDR1 reads SGHKS; CDR2 reads YYEKEE (reference sequence). The CDR3 has 16 amino acids. V lost 3 bases, J lost 1 base, and 14 bases lay in between. The CDR3 DNA sequence: TGTGCCAGCAGCTCACGTACGGACTTTTCCTACAATGAGCAGTTCTTC. Translated: CASSSRTDFSYNEQFF.

The chain uses TRBV2 and TRBJ1-6; 9 positions match TRBD1. The CDR3 has 14 residues. Germline V gene data show CDR1 as SNHLY and CDR2 as FYNNEI. V lost 7 bases, J lost 9 bases, and 7 bases stayed unmatched. Here the CDR3 reads CASNGGQGSSPLHF. DNA for the CDR3: TGTGCCAGCAATGGGGGACAGGGTAGTTCACCCCTCCACTTT.

The chain combines TRBV4-1 with TRBJ2-4; 7 bases map to TRBD2. Germline values: CDR1 MGHRA, CDR2 YSYEKL. The CDR3 has 17 residues. Unmatched junction bases numbered 8, after V lost 0 bases and J lost 3 bases. The CDR3, as DNA: TGCGCCAGCAGCCAAGAAAGGACTAGTACGGGCAAAAACATTCAGTACTTC. The encoded protein is CASSQERTSTGKNIQYF.

By sample share, this clone is medium-sized. V is TRBV13 and J is TRBJ2-3; 10 bases agree with TRBD2. V shed 4 bases and J 4 bases; nucleotides not matched to a gene: 11. Germline loops: CDR1 PRHDT, CDR2 FYEKMQ (reference sequence). CDR3 size: 17 residues. CDR3 region: CASSSGGAGGQSDTQYF. CDR3 nucleotide sequence: TGTGCCAGCAGCTCTGGGGGAGCGGGGGGGCAATCAGATACGCAGTATTTT.

This chain links TRBV2 with TRBJ1-5; tentatively, D is TRBD1 (6 bases). The CDR3 totals 16 residues. V lost 5 bases and J 0 bases, leaving 14 bases between the germline ends. Germline V gene sequence: CDR1 SNHLY, CDR2 FYNNEI. The DNA of the CDR3 is TGTGCCAGCAGTACGGACAGCCTTTATAGCAATCAGCCCCAGCATTTT. It specifies CASSTDSLYSNQPQHF. Supplemented by reference TRBV2 and TRBJ1-5, the full variable domain reads EPEVTQTPSHQVTQMGQEVILRCVPISNHLYFYWYRQILGQKVEFLVSFYNNEISEKSEIFDDQFSVERPDGSNFTLKIRSTKLEDSAMYFCASSTDSLYSNQPQHFGDGTRLSIL.

This chain links TRBV7-9 with TRBJ2-5; no reliable D call. The J call is doubtful: the DNA matches TRBJ2-7 better. Germline CDR1 reads SEHNR; CDR2 reads FQNEAQ (reference sequence). This CDR3 spans 11 amino acids. The CDR3 reads CASSPSHEQYF. CDR3 sequence (DNA): TGTGCCAGCAGCCCGTCCCACGAGCAGTACTTC.

About this clone itself: Lacking the conserved final phenylalanine or tryptophan, this CDR3 likely reflects a read error. V and J are TRBV5-1 and TRBJ1-1, with TRBD1 matching 7 bases. Germline values: CDR1 SGHRS, CDR2 YFSETQ. The CDR3 extends over 13 amino acids. Trimming cost V 0 bases and J 9 bases; bases outside gene matches: 5. For the CDR3, the DNA is TGCGCCAGCAGCTTGGGGGGACAGTCCAAAGCTTTCCTT. Its translation: CASSLGGQSKAFL.

CDR3 coding DNA: TGCGCCAGCAGCTTGGCCGCGACAGGGTCTGGAAACACCATATATTTT. Its protein product is CASSLAATGSGNTIYF. The chain employs TRBV5-1 and TRBJ1-3, with 7 bases identical to TRBD1. Germline CDR1 SGHRS, CDR2 YFSETQ. J lost 1 base, V lost 0 bases, and 4 bases had no gene match. The CDR3 runs to 16 residues.

This clone appeared a few times. V usage is TRBV10-2 and J usage is TRBJ1-5; 8 bases match TRBD1. The germline V gene has CDR1 WSHSY and CDR2 SAAADI. The CDR3 runs 15 residues. V lost 2 bases, J lost 1 base, and 1 base stayed unmatched. The CDR3 is CASSEGTGSNQPQHF. The DNA of the CDR3 is TGCGCCAGCAGTGAGGGGACAGGAAGCAATCAGCCCCAGCATTTT.

This chain uses TRBV25-1 with TRBJ2-6; the match to TRBD1 covers 9 bases. Looked up from germline, CDR1 is MGHDK and CDR2 is SYGVNS. The V segment lost 4 bases and the J segment 1 base; nucleotides outside the gene matches: 8. The CDR3 extends over 18 amino acids. The CDR3 region has the DNA TGTGCCAGCAGTGCCCGGACAGGGGAAAAATCTGGGGCCAACGTCCTGACTTTC. This codes for CASSARTGEKSGANVLTF.

This chain uses TRBV6-6 with TRBJ1-2, with a weak D call TRBD1 (5 bases). The germline V gene has CDR1 MNHNY and CDR2 SVGAGI (reference sequence). Between the trimmed V and J ends, which lost 10 bases and 2 bases, there was a span of 14 bases. The CDR3 has 13 amino acids. CDR3 protein: CATMGGGNYGYTF. The DNA for the CDR3 is TGTGCCACTATGGGGGGGGGAAACTATGGCTACACCTTC.

The rearrangement joins TRBV5-1 to TRBJ1-2; the match to TRBD1 covers 8 bases. Germline-derived CDR1 and CDR2 are SGHRS and YFSETQ. This CDR3 has 14 residues. V lost 1 base and J lost 2; bases outside the gene matches: 1. CDR3 in amino acids: CASSLWTGNYGYTF. CDR3 in DNA: TGCGCCAGCAGCTTGTGGACAGGGAACTATGGCTACACCTTC.

The rearrangement links TRBV7-2 to TRBJ2-6; D gene unclear. The CDR3 consists of 15 residues. Germline CDR1 and CDR2: SGHTA and FQGNSA. Trimming removed 2 bases at V and 4 bases at J, with 9 bases between. The CDR3 is CASSLKPGGANVLTF. The CDR3 DNA follows: TGTGCCAGCAGCTTAAAGCCAGGCGGGGCCAACGTCCTGACTTTC.

Points on this clone: The sample carries other DNA sequences with the same CDR3. The chain is built from TRBV7-2 and TRBJ2-5; no firm D call. Trimming cost V 6 bases and J 0 bases, with 8 bases left between them. The germline V gene has CDR1 SGHTA and CDR2 FQGNSA. The CDR3 consists of 13 residues. Here the CDR3 reads CASSSKYQETQYF. CDR3 nucleotides: TGTGCCAGCAGTTCAAAATACCAAGAGACCCAGTACTTC.

This clone was seen a handful of times. The chain recombines TRBV5-4 with TRBJ2-2, with D tentatively TRBD2 (7 bases). CDR3 length: 15 residues. V was trimmed by 2 bases and J by 4 bases, leaving 12 bases between them. From germline, CDR1 is SGHNT and CDR2 YYREEE (reference sequence). CDR3 in DNA: TGTGCCAGCAGCTTACGGGGGGCGGGCACCGGGGAGCTGTTTTTT. Protein product: CASSLRGAGTGELFF.